The TCR beta chain described here comes from a study of blood T cell repertoires in COVID-19. Method: immunoSEQ multiplex PCR; TCRdb's copy keeps in-frame clones and lacks some. The sample includes just over 250,000 clones, 75% to 95% of them seen just once. The CDR3 runs to 18 residues. V gave up 1 base and J gave up 5 bases; unmatched junction bases: 14. The germline gives CDR1 PRHDT, CDR2 FYEKMQ (reference sequence). The specimen was peripheral blood. This TCR came from a person aged 18 to 29 with COVID-19, enrolled during active disease. The chain carries TRBV13 and TRBJ2-5; 9 bases agree with TRBD1. The CDR3 protein is CASSLALPGQGIQETQYF. DNA for the CDR3: TGTGCCAGCAGCTTAGCCCTACCGGGACAGGGAATCCAGGAGACCCAGTACTTC.